This entry features one T cell receptor beta chain sequence. Using immunoSEQ multiplex PCR, the repertoire was profiled, and TCRdb retains in-frame clones only, with some absent. The sample has roughly 69,000 clones, over 75% seen once; the top ten hold 2% to 2.5%. This entry comes from a study of control samples from healthy donors and cancer patients. The germline V gene has CDR1 MGHRA and CDR2 YSYEKL. This CDR3 comprises 15 residues. Trimming shortened V by 0 bases and J by 5 bases, and 13 bases separated the two germline ends. The sequencing sample was made of PBMCs. V usage is TRBV4-1 and J usage is TRBJ2-5, with D unresolved. The receptor was isolated from a woman between 45 and 65 years old with head and neck cancer. The CDR3 coding sequence is TGCGCCAGCAGCCAAGAGAGGTCGTCTCGGGAGACCCAGTACTTC. Protein sequence: CASSQERSSRETQYF.